Listed here are 14 T cell receptor beta chains from one sample, sequenced in a study of CD8+ T cells in alopecia areata (dated by TCRdb to the late 2010s). Reading the label with the study, this specimen's treatment or condition is: oral pan-JAK inhibitor, 5-10 mg twice daily. Libraries came from the immunoSEQ multiplex PCR assay. For TCR sequencing, RNA was extracted from every sample and reverse transcribed into cDNA to serve as template. TCRdb provides this immuneACCESS table in a form limited to in-frame rearrangements. Some clones are lacking; in checked studies, under half of them reflect an unresolved V gene, and why the rest are absent is not known. The sample table records 210,000 or so clones; approximately 72% of these occur just once. 1.2% of the sample rests with the top ten. Sample: CD4+ T cells sorted from blood, taken between weeks 43 and 45, from a patient treated with tofacitinib. The receptors stem from a human donor with alopecia areata.

The rearrangement joins TRBV30 to TRBJ1-6; D gene ambiguous. Germline-derived CDR1 and CDR2 are GTSNPN and SVGIG (reference sequence). Trimming cost V 4 bases and J 8 bases, with 12 bases left between them. The CDR3 sequence is 13 residues long. CDR3 in DNA: TGTGCCTGGACCGCTGTTCGGGATTCACCCCTCCACTTT. It is translated as CAWTAVRDSPLHF.

As concerns this clone: The same CDR3 also results from other DNA sequences found in this sample. The V call is TRBV30, the J call TRBJ2-7, with D maybe TRBD2 (6 bases). The CDR3 contains 12 residues. Germline assignment: CDR1 GTSNPN and CDR2 SVGIG (reference sequence). V lost 3 bases and J lost 2, with 8 bases in between. The CDR3 spells CAWSAGTYEQYF. The CDR3 DNA follows: TGTGCCTGGAGCGCGGGGACCTACGAGCAGTACTTC.

The V and J genes are TRBV29-1 and TRBJ2-7; D assignment may be TRBD1 or TRBD2 (5 bases each). Germline values: CDR1 SQVTM, CDR2 ANQGSEA. The CDR3 runs to 14 residues. V was shortened by 7 bases and J by 2 bases, with 18 bases between the two germline ends. The CDR3 nucleotides read TGCAGCGCCTATTCCGGGACGTACCCCTACGAGCAGTACTTC. Protein product: CSAYSGTYPYEQYF.

The rearrangement links TRBV29-1 to TRBJ1-1; D perhaps matches TRBD1 (6 bases). The length of the CDR3 is 13 residues. The V end was cut by 7 bases, the J end by 2 bases, with 14 bases between. Germline-derived CDR1 and CDR2 are SQVTM and ANQGSEA. The CDR3 region has the DNA TGCAGCGCCAGCAGGGGTATAAACACTGAAGCTTTCTTT. Protein product: CSASRGINTEAFF.

The chain recombines TRBV5-1 with TRBJ2-1, with D perhaps TRBD1 (6 bases). Germline CDR1 SGHRS, CDR2 YFSETQ. This CDR3 contains 12 residues. Trimming took off 3 bases at V and 9 bases at J, with 10 bases between the two ends. For the CDR3, the DNA is TGCGCCAGCAGCTCGAACAGGGTTGAGCAGTTCTTC. This gives the protein CASSSNRVEQFF.

The gene calls are TRBV29-1 and TRBJ1-1; TRBD1 is a possible D gene (5 bases). CDR1 and CDR2 (germline): SQVTM, ANQGSEA. This CDR3 contains 14 residues. V was clipped by 5 bases and J by 3 bases, with 16 bases between them. CDR3 nucleotide sequence: TGCAGCGTTTTTCAAAGTGGCAGGGACACTGAAGCTTTCTTT. It translates to CSVFQSGRDTEAFF.

J is TRBJ1-1 and V is TRBV30; D uncertain. V was clipped by 2 bases and J by 0 bases, with 7 bases between them. The germline CDR1 and CDR2 sequences are GTSNPN and SVGIG (reference sequence). The CDR3 totals 13 residues. The CDR3 loop is CAWSSGMNTEAFF. In nucleotides, the CDR3 is TGTGCCTGGAGTTCGGGAATGAACACTGAAGCTTTCTTT. The entire variable domain, with the rest obtained from reference TRBV30 and TRBJ1-1, is as follows: SQTIHQWPATLVQPVGSPLSLECTVEGTSNPNLYWYRQAAGRGLQLLFYSVGIGQISSEVPQNLSASRPQDRQFILSSKKLLLSDSGFYLCAWSSGMNTEAFFGQGTRLTVV.

This sequence joins TRBV11-2 and TRBJ2-7; tentatively, D is TRBD1 (6 bases). The CDR3 totals 13 residues. Trimming removed 3 bases from V and 0 bases from J, with 6 bases in between. Germline lookup yields CDR1 SGHAT and CDR2 FQNNGV. CDR3 loop: CASSLDSSYEQYF. CDR3 DNA sequence: TGTGCCAGCAGCTTGGACAGCTCCTACGAGCAGTACTTC.

This rearrangement joins TRBV9 to TRBJ2-7; weak D call: TRBD1 (6 bases). Deletions cut 1 base from V and 5 bases from J, with 10 bases between. The CDR3 consists of 13 residues. Looked up from germline, CDR1 is SGDLS and CDR2 is YYNGEE. CDR3 protein: CASSVNRDHEQYF. The CDR3, as DNA: TGTGCCAGCAGCGTAAACAGGGACCACGAGCAGTACTTC.

The rearrangement uses TRBV30 and TRBJ1-5, with 7 bases aligning to TRBD1. V shed 1 base and J 2 bases; nucleotides not matched to a gene: 2. CDR1 and CDR2 from the germline V gene are GTSNPN and SVGIG (reference sequence). This CDR3 contains 14 residues. CDR3 in DNA: TGTGCCTGGAGTGCCACAGGGGGCAATCAGCCCCAGCATTTT. Protein: CAWSATGGNQPQHF.

This clone has a handful of counts. The chain is built from TRBV29-1 and TRBJ2-7; 7 bases match TRBD1. V dropped 4 bases and J dropped 0; count of bases not matched to a gene: 9. Germline CDR1 and CDR2: SQVTM and ANQGSEA. This CDR3 is built from 15 residues. CDR3 sequence reads: CSVGSPGQSSYEQYF. In DNA, the CDR3 is TGCAGCGTTGGCTCCCCGGGACAGAGCTCCTACGAGCAGTACTTC.

The chain has TRBV11-3 and TRBJ2-3; D call uncertain. This CDR3 comprises 13 residues. Germline V gene data show CDR1 as SGHNT and CDR2 as YENEEA. V was trimmed by 1 base and J by 6 bases, leaving 8 bases between them. The CDR3 nucleotides read TGTGCCAGCAGCTTAGGGCCGAGGGATACGCAGTATTTT. It is translated as CASSLGPRDTQYF.

In this sample, this clone turned up once. This chain connects TRBV27 to TRBJ2-1; tentatively, D is TRBD2 (6 bases). This CDR3 spans 17 amino acids. Germline CDR1 MNHEY, CDR2 SMNVEV (reference sequence). V was trimmed by 3 bases and J by 8 bases, leaving 23 bases between them. As DNA, the CDR3 is TGTGCCAGCAGTTTTCAGTCAGGGACTCCGCGGCTATATGAGCAGTTCTTC. It specifies CASSFQSGTPRLYEQFF.

The chain combines TRBV29-1 with TRBJ2-2; D is possibly TRBD1 (6 bases). CDR1 SQVTM and CDR2 ANQGSEA come from the germline V gene. Trimming stripped 6 bases from V and 11 bases from J, with 13 bases between. The CDR3 is 11 amino acids. The CDR3 loop is CSVFRGQELFF. The DNA of the CDR3 is TGCAGCGTATTCAGGGGCCAAGAGCTGTTTTTT.